One sample yielded the 15 T cell receptor beta chains listed below, sequenced in a study of T cell changes during pregnancy in multiple sclerosis. Repertoires were generated with immunoSEQ multiplex PCR, while TCRdb's copy carries only in-frame clones and drops some. The sample gives 55,000 to 65,000 clones, 92% of which show up once; more than 1.2% is in the top ten. Source: peripheral blood, taken in the second trimester of pregnancy. The receptors were gathered from a female donor with multiple sclerosis, enrolled in a pregnancy study.

This chain uses TRBV19 with TRBJ2-2, with D possibly being TRBD1 (5 bases). The CDR3 runs 14 residues. Germline V gene lookup returns CDR1 LNHDA and CDR2 SQIVND (reference sequence). Deletions cut 3 bases from V and 3 bases from J, with 8 bases between. The CDR3 protein is CASSMGLDTGELFF. The CDR3 nucleotides read TGTGCCAGTAGTATGGGGCTAGACACCGGGGAGCTGTTTTTT.

This rearrangement joins TRBV28 to TRBJ1-2, with a possible D match to TRBD1 (5 bases). CDR3 length: 14 amino acids. V lost 0 bases and J lost 3, with 8 bases in between. Germline CDR1 is MDHEN and CDR2 is SYDVKM. This chain's CDR3 is CASSLWKGDYGYTF. The CDR3 bases are TGTGCCAGCAGTTTATGGAAAGGGGACTATGGCTACACCTTC.

J is TRBJ1-1 and V is TRBV28; 10 nucleotides align to TRBD1. CDR3 length equals 14 residues. V lost 4 bases and J lost 11; bases outside the gene matches: 10. In germline, CDR1 is MDHEN, CDR2 SYDVKM. CDR3 coding DNA: TGTGCCAGCAGTTACCTCAGACAGGGGGCGCGGGCTTTCTTT. Protein product: CASSYLRQGARAFF.

This clone was detected once. The chain couples TRBV19 to TRBJ1-4, with TRBD1 as a possible D gene (5 bases). CDR1 is LNHDA and CDR2 is SQIVND in the germline V gene (reference sequence). V was trimmed by 5 bases and J by 7 bases, leaving 20 bases between them. This CDR3 has 16 residues. The CDR3 DNA reads TGTGCCAGTAGTTCAAACTACAGGTCTTACGGTGAAAAACTGTTTTTT. Translating it yields CASSSNYRSYGEKLFF.

The V call is TRBV5-4, the J call TRBJ2-1, with D tentatively TRBD2 (6 bases). The germline V gene has CDR1 SGHNT and CDR2 YYREEE (reference sequence). This CDR3 spans 15 amino acids. V was pared by 4 bases and J by 3 bases, with 14 bases between. DNA for the CDR3: TGTGCCAGCAGCCACCCTAGCGAGAGCTACAATGAGCAGTTCTTC. The encoded protein is CASSHPSESYNEQFF.

The V and J genes are TRBV5-1 and TRBJ2-5; no reliable D call. Germline V gene lookup returns CDR1 SGHRS and CDR2 YFSETQ. The CDR3 is made up of 14 amino acids. V was pared by 1 base and J by 0 bases, with 7 bases between. This chain's CDR3 is CASSLSQYQETQYF. In DNA, the CDR3 is TGCGCCAGCAGCTTGAGTCAGTACCAAGAGACCCAGTACTTC.

The chain employs TRBV21-1 and TRBJ2-7; TRBD2 reflects the table's D call only, with no check against the DNA. TRBV21-1 is reported as a pseudogene. The CDR3 is 15 amino acids. The CDR3 loop is CASSKDRGERYEQYF. CDR3 coding DNA: TGTGCCAGCAGCAAAGATCGGGGGGAGAGGTACGAGCAGTACTTC.

This clone was counted once. The V call is TRBV28, the J call TRBJ1-5, with D unclear. This CDR3 has 17 residues. Germline V gene sequence: CDR1 MDHEN, CDR2 SYDVKM. Trimming took 7 bases from V and 0 from J, leaving 19 bases between them. The CDR3 sequence: CASNSWTGRNSNQPQHF. In DNA, the CDR3 is TGTGCCAGCAACTCCTGGACTGGCAGAAATAGCAATCAGCCCCAGCATTTT. Complete variable domain (other parts from reference TRBV28 and TRBJ1-5): DVKVTQSSRYLVKRTGEKVFLECVQDMDHENMFWYRQDPGLGLRLIYFSYDVKMKEKGDIPEGYSVSREKKERFSLILESASTNQTSMYLCASNSWTGRNSNQPQHFGDGTRLSIL.

This clone occurred once. J is TRBJ1-5 and V is TRBV19; the D gene is possibly TRBD1 (5 bases). CDR1 is LNHDA and CDR2 is SQIVND in the germline V gene (reference sequence). This CDR3 has 15 residues. The V and J ends lost 4 bases and 6 bases respectively, with 16 bases between them. The CDR3 region has the DNA TGTGCCAGTAGTACCGGGACTATTAGCTTTCAGCCCCAGCATTTT. It translates to CASSTGTISFQPQHF. The full variable domain, with the rest looked up from reference TRBV19 and TRBJ1-5, is DGGITQSPKYLFRKEGQNVTLSCEQNLNHDAMYWYRQDPGQGLRLIYYSQIVNDFQKGDIAEGYSVSREKKESFPLTVTSAQKNPTAFYLCASSTGTISFQPQHFGDGTRLSIL.

V is TRBV2 and J is TRBJ1-2; tentatively, D is TRBD1 (5 bases). Germline assignment: CDR1 SNHLY and CDR2 FYNNEI. The germline V and J ends were trimmed by 6 bases and 4 bases, with 21 bases remaining between them. The CDR3 loop spans 16 amino acids. The CDR3 is CASSQGQGLTIYGYTF. The CDR3, as DNA: TGTGCCAGCAGCCAAGGCCAGGGCCTCACTATCTATGGCTACACCTTC.

CDR3 in amino acids: CASSTPGQGPYEQYF. The CDR3 DNA reads TGTGCCAGCAGTACTCCGGGACAGGGGCCCTACGAGCAGTACTTC. The chain has TRBV2 and TRBJ2-7; 10 bases line up with TRBD1. V was pared by 5 bases and J by 2 bases, with 6 bases of the junction left unmatched. The CDR3 spans 15 residues. Germline assignment: CDR1 SNHLY and CDR2 FYNNEI.

This clone was counted a few times. This chain joins TRBV2 and TRBJ1-2; no clear D gene. Germline CDR1 and CDR2: SNHLY and FYNNEI. The CDR3 has 13 residues. V gave up 5 bases and J gave up 3 bases, with 10 bases separating them. The CDR3 bases are TGTGCCAGCAGTTTGGGAGGGTACTATGGCTACACCTTC. Protein sequence: CASSLGGYYGYTF.

The chain carries TRBV7-6 and TRBJ2-1, with 8 bases identical to TRBD2. Per germline, CDR1 SGHVS and CDR2 FNYEAQ. The CDR3 is 15 amino acids. Trimming removed 5 bases from V and 6 bases from J; junction bases left unmatched: 9. CDR3 region: CASSLNSGTLNEQFF. The DNA of the CDR3 is TGTGCCAGCAGCCTTAATAGCGGGACTCTCAATGAGCAGTTCTTC.

The CDR3 nucleotides read TGTGCCAGCAGCTTAACAGGGGGAAACCACGAGCAGTACTTC. This sequence encodes CASSLTGGNHEQYF. The chain is built from TRBV13 and TRBJ2-7, with TRBD1 identical over 8 bases. CDR3 length equals 14 residues. Per the germline V gene, CDR1 is PRHDT and CDR2 is FYEKMQ (reference sequence). V dropped 2 bases and J dropped 5; count of bases not matched to a gene: 5.

The rearrangement joins TRBV7-9 to TRBJ2-1, with D possibly TRBD2 on 6 matching bases. CDR1 and CDR2 (germline): SEHNR, FQNEAQ (reference sequence). CDR3 length: 15 residues. V was trimmed by 4 bases and J by 7 bases, leaving 17 bases between them. CDR3 nucleotide sequence: TGTGCCAGCAGCTCAGTGTGGACTAAGCTAAATGAGCAGTTCTTC. It specifies CASSSVWTKLNEQFF. The variable domain in full, with the rest retrieved from reference TRBV7-9 and TRBJ2-1, is DTGVSQNPRHKITKRGQNVTFRCDPISEHNRLYWYRQTLGQGPEFLTYFQNEAQLEKSRLLSDRFSAERPKGSFSTLEIQRTEQGDSAMYLCASSSVWTKLNEQFFGPGTRLTVL.